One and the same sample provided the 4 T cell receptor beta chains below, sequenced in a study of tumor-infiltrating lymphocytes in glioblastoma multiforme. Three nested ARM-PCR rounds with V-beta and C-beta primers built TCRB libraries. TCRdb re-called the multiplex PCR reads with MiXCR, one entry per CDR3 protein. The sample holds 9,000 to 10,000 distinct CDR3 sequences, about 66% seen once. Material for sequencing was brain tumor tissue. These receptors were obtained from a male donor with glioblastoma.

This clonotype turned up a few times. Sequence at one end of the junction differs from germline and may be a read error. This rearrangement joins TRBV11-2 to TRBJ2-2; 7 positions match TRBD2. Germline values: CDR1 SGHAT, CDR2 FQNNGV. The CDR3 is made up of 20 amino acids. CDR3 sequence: CASTPSLGQGLAVNTGELFF. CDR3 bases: TGTGCTAGCACCCCCTCATTAGGCCAAGGGCTAGCGGTAAACACCGGGGAGCTTTTTTTT.

The CDR3 nucleotides are TGCGCCAGCAGTGACCGGGACAGGCGTTTGCCTCCGTTCTTC. This sequence encodes CASSDRDRRLPPFF. V is TRBV10-2 and J is TRBJ2-1, with 8 bases identical to TRBD1. The CDR3 consists of 14 residues. Germline CDR1 WSHSY, CDR2 SAAADI. With V trimmed by 3 bases and J by 15 bases, 13 bases remained unmatched.

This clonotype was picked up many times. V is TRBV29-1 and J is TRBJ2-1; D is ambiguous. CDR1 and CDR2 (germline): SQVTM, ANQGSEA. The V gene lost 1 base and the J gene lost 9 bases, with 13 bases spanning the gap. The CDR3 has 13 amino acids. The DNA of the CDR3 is TGCAGCGTTGAAGTACGACTGGATGGTGAGCAGTTCTTC. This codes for CSVEVRLDGEQFF.

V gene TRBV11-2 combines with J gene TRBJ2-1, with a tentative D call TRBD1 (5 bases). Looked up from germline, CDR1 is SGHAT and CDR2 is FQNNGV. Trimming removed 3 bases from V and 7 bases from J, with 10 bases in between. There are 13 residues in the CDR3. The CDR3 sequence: CASSFVKGNEQFF. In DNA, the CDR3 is TGTGCCAGCAGCTTCGTTAAGGGGAATGAGCAGTTCTTC.